This TCR beta chain was recorded in a study of control samples from healthy donors and cancer patients (dated by TCRdb to the early 2020s). About this clone: There is no known antigen for this receptor. No quality values exist for individual bases; no much larger clone is one base distant.

The library relied on the immunoSEQ multiplex PCR assay. In TCRdb, the immuneACCESS table is reduced to in-frame sequences with V and J assigned. These tables do not hold every clone; where another copy was compared, an unresolved V gene accounts for under half, and the others remain unexplained. Here the sample has 100,000 to 150,000 clones; roughly 94% occur a single time. Together, the top ten hold less than 4.5% of the sample. The trim is 3 bases for V and 5 bases for J, with a gap of 10 bases between the germline ends. Including the terminal cysteine and phenylalanine, the CDR3 comprises 13 residues. Left in the record is the CDR3 DNA by itself, 39 bases read in frame from the first base. From the germline V gene, CDR1 is SGHTA and CDR2 is FQGNSA.

The chain is encoded by TRBV7-2 joined to TRBJ1-2; the D gene identity is not certain. Sequencing input: blood. The TCR was taken from a man younger than 45 in good health. The nucleotides read TGTGCCAGCAGCTTTTACGCGTCGTATGGCTACACCTTC. It specifies CASSFYASYGYTF.